This entry is about one T cell receptor (beta chain). The PCR used 60 Vbeta and 13 Jbeta primers. Produced via immunoSEQ multiplex PCR; TCRdb's table is partial and in-frame only. The data contain approximately 150,000 clones, approximately 9% of them singletons. V lost 2 bases and J 6 bases, leaving 20 bases between the germline ends. The CDR3 sequence is 15 residues long. Germline V lookup: CDR1 GTSNPN, CDR2 SVGIG (reference sequence). This sample was taken from a study of cytomegalovirus exposure and HLA in healthy donors. The V and J genes are TRBV30 and TRBJ2-7; possible D gene TRBD2, 6 bases. The receptor was derived from a male donor in good health and CMV-seronegative. Sequencing was carried out using PBMCs. CDR3 sequence (DNA): TGTGCCTGGAGTTTTCCGCTAGTGGGAGGAATCGAGCAGTACTTC. Its translation: CAWSFPLVGGIEQYF.